A selection of T cell receptor beta chains follows, all from one sample in a study of blood T cells in healthy people across ages. Each CDR3 protein is one row after TCRdb ran MiXCR on the 5' RACE reads. The repertoire holds hundreds of thousands of distinct CDR3 sequences, approximately 44% seen once, with about a fifth in the top ten. Material for sequencing was blood. The receptors shown here come from a man between 60 and 75 years old in good health. Both conserved end residues are part of each CDR3. The order of the fields is D gene, CDR3 length, V gene, J gene, clone size, CDR3 protein, CDR3 DNA. The D gene is left open where the match is weak. Not all rows give a size; the values are once, few, many and, for expanded clones, a class.

>-|19|TRBV13|TRBJ2-7|few
CASSFQGESRLISSYEQYF
TGTGCCAGCAGCTTTCAGGGTGAATCTAGACTAATTAGCTCCTACGAGCAGTACTTC
>-|12|TRBV29-1|TRBJ2-7|-
CSVDLGTYEQYF
TGCAGCGTTGACCTAGGGACTTACGAGCAGTACTTC
>-|16|TRBV6-6|TRBJ1-6|-
CASTMGGRTYNSPLHF
TGTGCCAGCACCATGGGGGGGAGGACCTATAATTCACCCCTCCACTTT
>-|12|TRBV6-6|TRBJ2-3|-
CASSDPGDTQYF
TGTGCCAGCAGTGATCCCGGGGATACGCAGTATTTT
>-|12|TRBV12-3/TRBV12-4|TRBJ1-1|-
CASSFGHAEAFF
TGTGCCAGCAGTTTTGGACACGCTGAAGCTTTCTTT
>-|15|TRBV11-2|TRBJ2-1|few
CASSSPTGTNNEQFF
TGTGCCAGCAGCTCTCCAACGGGCACTAACAATGAGCAGTTCTTC
>TRBD1|14|TRBV4-3|TRBJ1-1|-
CASSLGQARTEAFF
TGCGCCAGCAGCCTCGGACAGGCTAGGACTGAAGCTTTCTTT
>TRBD1|11|TRBV20-1|TRBJ2-3|-
CSGQGPHTQYF
TGCAGTGGACAGGGACCCCATACGCAGTATTTT
>-|15|TRBV4-3|TRBJ2-7|few
CASSRLRDAAYEQYF
TGCGCCAGCAGCCGACTCCGGGACGCCGCCTACGAGCAGTACTTC
>-|13|TRBV5-1|TRBJ2-7|-
CASSFDKAYEQYF
TGCGCCAGCAGCTTCGACAAAGCCTACGAACAGTACTTC
>TRBD2|20|TRBV4-3|TRBJ2-3|-
CASSQDPAGGTRGVSDTQYF
TGCGCCAGCAGCCAAGATCCAGCGGGGGGGACTCGGGGTGTTTCAGATACGCAGTATTTT
>-|12|TRBV6-6|TRBJ2-7|-
CACSYSVSEQYF
TGTGCCTGCAGTTACTCCGTTAGCGAGCAGTACTTC
>-|13|TRBV7-2|TRBJ2-7|-
CASSTRQAYEQYF
TGTGCTAGCAGCACGCGACAGGCCTACGAGCAGTACTTC
>-|16|TRBV4-3|TRBJ1-2|few
CASSQGSGQSNYGYTF
TGCGCCAGCAGCCAAGGGTCAGGACAGTCTAACTATGGCTACACCTTC
>TRBD2|14|TRBV7-2|TRBJ2-1|-
CASSLERGHNEQFF
TGTGCCAGCAGCCTCGAGCGGGGCCACAATGAGCAGTTCTTC
>TRBD1|17|TRBV7-3|TRBJ1-1|-
CASSLTGTGRMNTEAFF
TGTGCCAGCAGCTTGACTGGGACAGGGCGAATGAACACTGAAGCTTTCTTT
>TRBD2|15|TRBV3-1|TRBJ2-5|-
CASSRSGIPYNEQYF
TGTGCCAGCAGCCGGAGCGGGATCCCATACAATGAGCAGTACTTC
>TRBD1|14|TRBV27|TRBJ2-7|-
CASSSPDRAYEQYF
TGTGCCAGCAGTTCCCCGGACAGGGCCTACGAGCAGTACTTC
>-|13|TRBV12-3/TRBV12-4|TRBJ2-1|-
CASRIRVGGEQFF
TGTGCCAGCAGGATCCGGGTGGGGGGTGAGCAGTTCTTC
>-|14|TRBV5-4|TRBJ1-1|-
CASSLYNQNTEAFF
TGTGCCAGCAGCTTGTACAACCAGAACACTGAAGCTTTCTTT
>-|14|TRBV7-2|TRBJ2-5|-
CASRPPGAKETQYF
TGTGCCAGCAGGCCGCCGGGGGCAAAGGAGACCCAGTACTTC
>-|14|TRBV21-1|TRBJ2-7|few
CASSKSQGMGEQYF
TGTGCCAGCAGCAAATCTCAGGGGATGGGCGAGCAGTACTTC
>TRBD2|17|TRBV29-1|TRBJ2-1|few
CSVDAERGKLRDDEQFF
TGCAGCGTTGACGCGGAGCGGGGGAAACTTAGGGATGATGAGCAGTTCTTC